This entry features one TCR beta chain sequence. Study processing details: Nucleated cell counts were estimated from reference gene primer amplification. Produced via immunoSEQ multiplex PCR; TCRdb's table is partial and in-frame only. V, J and clone size reflect that table, while D and trimming were determined from the DNA. The table has more than 110,000 clones, roughly 78% seen once. CDR3 size: 14 residues. V was cut by 5 bases and J by 3 bases, with 10 bases left in between. Germline V gene lookup returns CDR1 SGHTA and CDR2 FQGNSA. These data are taken from a study of blood T cell repertoires in COVID-19.

Sequencing input: peripheral blood. This receptor was obtained from a man aged 60 to 75 with acute or convalescent COVID-19. V and J are TRBV7-2 and TRBJ1-4, with a weak D call TRBD1 (6 bases). CDR3 amino acids: CASSIGGPNEKLFF. The CDR3, as DNA: TGTGCCAGCAGCATCGGGGGGCCTAATGAAAAACTGTTTTTT.